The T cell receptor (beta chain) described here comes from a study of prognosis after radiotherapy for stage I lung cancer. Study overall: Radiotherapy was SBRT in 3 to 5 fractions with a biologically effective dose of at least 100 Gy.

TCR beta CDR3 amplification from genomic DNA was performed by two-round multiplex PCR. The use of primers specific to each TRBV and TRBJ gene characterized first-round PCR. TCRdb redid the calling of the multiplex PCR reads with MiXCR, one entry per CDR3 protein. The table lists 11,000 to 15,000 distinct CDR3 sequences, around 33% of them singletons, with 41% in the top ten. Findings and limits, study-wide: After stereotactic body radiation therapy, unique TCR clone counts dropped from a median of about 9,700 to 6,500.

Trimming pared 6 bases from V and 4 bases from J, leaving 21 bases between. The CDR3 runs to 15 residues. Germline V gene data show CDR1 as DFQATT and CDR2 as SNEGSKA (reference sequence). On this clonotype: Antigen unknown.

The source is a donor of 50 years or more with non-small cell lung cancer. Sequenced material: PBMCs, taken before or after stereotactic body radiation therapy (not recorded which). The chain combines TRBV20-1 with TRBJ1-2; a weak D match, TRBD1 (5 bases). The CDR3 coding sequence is TGCAGTGCCGCCCTTTCGGGGACCGGGGGCTATGGCTACACCTTC. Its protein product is CSAALSGTGGYGYTF.